This TCR beta chain comes out of a study of cytomegalovirus exposure and HLA in healthy donors. Study background: A previous analysis identified 95 million to 130 million unique TCR beta sequences derived from about 180 million T cells.

PCR was performed using 60 Vbeta and 13 Jbeta primers. TCRdb's copy holds only in-frame clones and misses some; the assay was immunoSEQ multiplex PCR. In the table there are more than 85,000 clones, 75% to 85% of which are singletons. Between the trimmed V and J ends, which lost 9 bases and 7 bases, there was a span of 6 bases. This CDR3 has 9 amino acids. Germline V CDR1 and CDR2: SNHLY, FYNNEI. Sample: PBMCs. The sequence derives from a female donor in good health and CMV-seropositive. V gene TRBV2 combines with J gene TRBJ1-1; perhaps TRBD1 as D (5 bases). DNA for the CDR3: TGTGCCAGAGGGGTTGAAGCTTTCTTT. This encodes CARGVEAFF.